The entry that follows covers one T cell receptor (beta chain) sequence. This specimen comes from a study of blood T cell repertoires in COVID-19. The germline gives CDR1 MDHEN, CDR2 SYDVKM. Trimming removed 7 bases at V and 3 bases at J, with 10 bases between. The CDR3 runs 12 residues. The method was immunoSEQ multiplex PCR; TCRdb's version includes in-frame clones alone and lacks a portion of them. The repertoire holds roughly 63,000 clones, with 79% as singletons. What was sequenced was peripheral blood. This sequence joins TRBV28 and TRBJ2-7; D may be TRBD1 (5 bases). The receptor was isolated from a human donor in a cohort sampled during active COVID-19. The CDR3 loop reads CASMGLRYEQYF. CDR3 nucleotides: TGTGCCAGCATGGGGCTCCGCTACGAGCAGTACTTC. Full variable domain (rest looked up from reference TRBV28 and TRBJ2-7): DVKVTQSSRYLVKRTGEKVFLECVQDMDHENMFWYRQDPGLGLRLIYFSYDVKMKEKGDIPEGYSVSREKKERFSLILESASTNQTSMYLCASMGLRYEQYFGPGTRLTVT.